This T cell receptor (beta chain) stems from a study of blood T cell repertoires in COVID-19. Study-wide background: The analysed material was cDNA or gDNA that came from T cells, B-cell-depleted T cells, or PBMCs.

CDR3 size: 14 residues. Trimming cost V 3 bases and J 7 bases; bases outside gene matches: 8. CDR1 and CDR2 from the germline V gene are KGHSH and LQKENI. In the authors' workflow: Estimation of nucleated cell counts was performed using reference gene primer amplification. Libraries were prepared by immunoSEQ multiplex PCR; TCRdb keeps only in-frame clonotypes and omits some of them. That table supplies the V and J calls and clone size; D and trimming were determined from the DNA. The sample holds over 150,000 clones, approximately 91% seen once. The sequence came from a man between 18 and 35 years old with acute or convalescent COVID-19. The chain is built from TRBV18 and TRBJ1-2, with 7 bases aligning to TRBD1. What was sequenced was peripheral blood. In DNA form, the CDR3 reads TGTGCCAGCTCACCCGAATTTGACAGGGCTGGCTACACCTTC. Translation: CASSPEFDRAGYTF.